Many counts were recorded for the clone carrying this TCR beta chain. This entry comes from a study of low-dose radiotherapy and immunotherapy resistance in tumors. Trimming cost V 7 bases and J 0 bases; bases outside gene matches: 3. Per germline, CDR1 SQVTM and CDR2 ANQGSEA. CDR3 length: 13 residues. Alpha and beta chains were covered, as first-strand cDNA relied on TRAV- and TRBV-specific primers. Amplification of TCRs used a constant-region primer and V-primer adapter for about 20 PCR cycles. Through in vitro transcription, the mRNA that had been isolated was amplified. TCRdb used MiXCR to reprocess the reads, holding one entry per CDR3 protein. The sample records about 89,000 distinct CDR3 sequences, 9.4% being singletons. Time point of the sample: before trial treatment. Along with nivolumab and ipilimumab, donors received aspirin, low-dose cyclophosphamide and low-dose radiotherapy.

The sequence was obtained from a male donor with prostate cancer. The chain uses TRBV29-1 and TRBJ2-7, with 10 bases identical to TRBD1. Material: PBMCs, obtained before treatment. CDR3 residues: CSAGTGASYEQYF. CDR3 nucleotides: TGCAGCGCTGGGACAGGGGCCTCCTACGAGCAGTACTTC.